The source of this T cell receptor beta chain is a study of post-analysis software for immune sequencing data. Overall study results and limits: About five TRBV segments, including TRBV5-6, TRBV5-1 and TRBV20-1, were more frequent in patients than controls.

Unique molecular identifiers were carried by the TCR beta cDNA libraries. TCRdb recomputed calls from the PCR reads with MiXCR, one row per CDR3 protein. The sample has hundreds of thousands of distinct CDR3 sequences; 55% to 60% are singletons. This CDR3 has 16 residues. On this clonotype itself: Its antigen is still unknown.

The receptor comes from a girl between 2 and 10 years old with multiple sclerosis. The rearrangement uses TRBV12-3 or TRBV12-4 and TRBJ2-1; 7 nucleotides line up with TRBD2. Matching the DNA end better, TRBJ2-7 makes the J call doubtful. The sample was blood. The CDR3 bases are TGTGCCAGCAGTCCTCAAGGGCTAGCGGCTAACAATGAGCAGTACTTC. Protein sequence: CASSPQGLAANNEQYF.